The rows below give T cell receptor beta chains drawn from one sample of a study of T cells in Graves' hyperthyroidism and ophthalmopathy. TCRdb redid the calling of the multiplex PCR reads with MiXCR, one entry per CDR3 protein. The table records 550,000 to 600,000 distinct CDR3 sequences, around 46% of them present only once. The specimen was peripheral blood or thyroid tissue (not recorded which). Receptors were obtained from an adult woman with Graves' disease, either hyperthyroidism or ophthalmopathy (not recorded which). Each CDR3 is given with its conserved first and last residue. D genes are given only for firm matches. Clone size is stated in some rows and not others, as once, few, many or a class when expanded.

TRBV20-1	TRBD2	once	TRBJ2-5	CSARPHLLAVNRETQYF	TGCAGTGCTAGACCCCATCTGCTAGCGGTCAACAGGGAGACCCAGTACTTC
TRBV7-3	TRBD1	many	TRBJ1-1	CASSLTQGPAFF	TGTGCCAGCAGCTTAACACAGGGGCCAGCTTTCTTT
TRBV7-2	NA	many	TRBJ2-7	CASSLQGSSYEQYF	TGTGCCAGCAGCTTACAGGGGAGCTCCTACGAGCAGTACTTC
TRBV6-4	NA	once	TRBJ1-5	CASIGDLNQPQHF	TGTGCCAGCATTGGGGATTTGAATCAGCCCCAGCATTTT
TRBV20-1	NA	many	TRBJ2-5	CSARVAGQETQYF	TGCAGTGCTAGAGTCGCGGGACAAGAGACCCAGTACTTC
TRBV20-1	TRBD2	many	TRBJ2-5	CSARAGFSGRRPETQYF	TGCAGTGCTAGAGCGGGCTTCAGCGGGAGACGGCCAGAGACCCAGTACTTC
TRBV12-3/TRBV12-4	NA	many	TRBJ1-3	CASAGNTIYF	TGTGCCAGCGCTGGAAACACCATATATTTT
TRBV5-1	NA	many	TRBJ2-7	CASSLDPEGLEQYF	TGCGCCAGCAGCTTGGATCCGGAAGGTTTGGAGCAGTACTTC
TRBV6-1	NA	many	TRBJ1-6	CASSEYVLGSSPLHF	TGTGCCAGCAGTGAATATGTCCTGGGGAGTTCACCCCTCCACTTT
TRBV15	TRBD2	NA	TRBJ2-2	CATSRGAETSMNGELFF	TGTGCCACCAGCAGAGGGGCCGAGACTAGCATGAACGGGGAGCTGTTTTTT
TRBV29-1	TRBD1	NA	TRBJ1-1	CSVSPTGGQPEAFF	TGCAGCGTCAGCCCTACAGGGGGCCAACCAGAAGCTTTCTTT
TRBV5-1	NA	NA	TRBJ2-7	CASSAGTPLAPAEQYF	TGTGCCAGCAGCGCCGGGACACCCCTTGCCCCGGCGGAGCAGTACTTC
TRBV5-1	TRBD2	many	TRBJ2-7	CASSLVFSGRLHEQYF	TGCGCCAGCAGCTTGGTATTTAGCGGGAGGCTCCACGAGCAGTACTTC
TRBV12-3/TRBV12-4	NA	NA	TRBJ1-5	CASSFGRSNQPQHF	TGTGCCAGCAGTTTCGGGCGTAGCAATCAGCCCCAGCATTTT